The clone carrying this T cell receptor (beta chain) has a count of ten or more. Antigen: not known. Individual cDNA molecules were tagged with unique molecular identifiers. TCRdb passed the 5' RACE reads through MiXCR, listing each CDR3 protein once. The sample shows 35,000 to 40,000 distinct CDR3 sequences, 3% to 4.5% of them seen only once. This record comes from a study of early T cells in non-severe SARS-CoV-2 infection. Study-level results: Private and CD4 specificities were missed by VDJdb matching, which favored anti-spike CD8 responses.

Trimming pared 3 bases from V and 4 bases from J, leaving 14 bases between. CDR1 ENHRY and CDR2 SYGVKD come from the germline V gene. The CDR3 sequence is 15 residues long. V is TRBV10-3 and J is TRBJ2-3; no definite D call. The material sequenced was whole blood. This TCR came from an adult who was a healthcare worker with PCR-confirmed SARS-CoV-2 infection or an uninfected control (not recorded which). The CDR3 here is CAISEGLSASDTQYF. The DNA for the CDR3 is TGTGCCATCAGTGAAGGTCTTTCCGCCTCAGATACGCAGTATTTT.